The rows below give T cell receptor beta chains drawn from one sample of a study of T cells after somatic rescue of genetic block. Measured with immunoSEQ multiplex PCR; TCRdb has only the in-frame clones, and not every one. Of approximately 11,000 clones in the sample, under 80% were seen once. The source material was peripheral blood mononuclear cells (PBMCs). These receptors all come from a boy aged 5-17 years. CDR3s leave out the opening cysteine and the closing phenylalanine or tryptophan.

v_call cdr3_aa
TRBV6-6 ASRAVGGQYNEQF
TRBV7-9 ASSRDLFTEAF
TRBV6-5 ASSYWPGTHGTEQY
TRBV9 ASSVKYRAGELF
TRBV28 ASSTGGGVDTQY
TRBV7-3 ASSLTPGQGTEQY
TRBV30 AWSVRTSGRRGDTQY
TRBV28 ASTLDRDSRETQY
TRBV7-3 ASSRTGGNEQF
TRBV28 ASSLPTQGMTKGYT
TRBV10-3 ATRGPPGNTIY
TRBV5-1 ASKAHREPYEQY
TRBV12-5 ASGPRSDTQY
TRBV5-1 ASRPILGNTYEQF
TRBV25-1 ASREFPYNEQF
TRBV25-1 ASSGRLSGEQF
TRBV6-6 ASSYDPSDTQY
TRBV5-1 ASSFGGASYNEQF
TRBV28 ASIPGGQGYNQPQH
TRBV5-1 ASSALTGGRETQY
TRBV6-5 ATGTSGDNEQF
TRBV28 ASSLWGSGDNEQF
TRBV5-6 ASSPPLGMAYGYT
TRBV5-6 ASTLRPFTGELF
TRBV6-5 ASSYSWHPNTDTQY
TRBV6-1 ASTSSGSTYNEQF
TRBV5-6 ASSSGTGAYNSPLH
TRBV4-2 ASSPRDRDTEAF
TRBV5-1 ASSLNPNTGELF
TRBV5-6 ASSLGTSGVNEQF
TRBV18 ASSPGQGPGNTIY
TRBV6-6 ASSYSGGRLYGYT
TRBV7-3 ASSLNRFTDTQY
TRBV7-9 ASSLVQGADTQY
TRBV11-3 ASSLAGAAEQF
TRBV11-2 ASSLDIGTSETQY
TRBV12-2 ASRLAREGGNTEAF
TRBV19 AGSGTGGAKYGYT
TRBV12-5 ASGLGIGGPVNYGYT
TRBV4-1 ASSHSPLLAGVGNEQF
TRBV7-8 ASSLWGGQGFGYT
TRBV9 ASSPGADTQY
TRBV6-4 ASSDSRDSYNSPLH
TRBV7-8 ASSLLVKFLNTEAF
TRBV10-3 AISESGTGAGEQY
TRBV5-8 ASSLGTTETQY
TRBV5-1 ASSLAGGNYGYT
TRBV7-9 ASSLAPGTGGRTGELF
TRBV27 ASSQTGILYEQY
TRBV5-6 ASSLALTGVYGYT
TRBV29-1 SVDVRTTYEQF
TRBV11-3 ASSLEGASVHNEQF
TRBV7-2 ASSLRSSSTDTQY
TRBV11-2 ASSYSSQGEYEQF
TRBV19 ASSATGGSSYEQY
TRBV7-3 ASSLTRTGDYGYT
TRBV10-1 ASSDGGLGNEQY